These 17 T cell receptor beta chains were sequenced from one sample in a study of blood T cell repertoires in COVID-19. Profiling relied on immunoSEQ multiplex PCR, and the TCRdb table lists in-frame clones only, not all of them. The sample yields approximately 100,000 clones, almost 95% seen once. Sequencing used peripheral blood. These receptors all come from a man aged 45-60 years with active COVID-19.

The chain couples TRBV7-8 to TRBJ2-3, with TRBD2 matching 8 bases. V lost 1 base to trimming and J lost 1 base; unmatched junction nucleotides: 1. The CDR3 runs to 15 residues. Looked up from germline, CDR1 is SGHVS and CDR2 is FQNEAQ. The CDR3 sequence is CASSLVRGGTDTQYF. DNA for the CDR3: TGTGCCAGCAGCTTAGTGCGGGGGGGCACAGATACGCAGTATTTT.

This chain joins TRBV29-1 and TRBJ2-5; D call uncertain. Germline-derived CDR1 and CDR2 are SQVTM and ANQGSEA. V was pared by 7 bases and J by 5 bases, with 20 bases between. This CDR3 has 14 residues. The CDR3 sequence is CSATLRQVGETQYF. DNA of the CDR3: TGCAGCGCTACGCTTCGCCAGGTGGGCGAGACCCAGTACTTC.

The chain couples TRBV7-2 to TRBJ2-3; 9 bases are a match to TRBD2. V trimming: 1 base; J trimming: 1 base; junction bases outside the gene matches: 0. The germline V gene has CDR1 SGHTA and CDR2 FQGNSA. The CDR3 length is 15 residues. CDR3 DNA sequence: TGTGCCAGCAGCTTAGGGACTAGCGGCACAGATACGCAGTATTTT. Its translation is CASSLGTSGTDTQYF.

V and J are TRBV5-6 and TRBJ1-1; TRBD1 might be the D (5 bases). V shed 1 base and J shed 1 base, with 8 bases lying between them. The V gene's germline CDR1 is SGHDT and CDR2 YYEEEE. The CDR3 spans 14 residues. CDR3 loop: CASSLSRGNTEAFF. The DNA for the CDR3 is TGTGCCAGCAGCTTGTCAAGGGGGAACACTGAAGCTTTCTTT.

The rearrangement links TRBV5-1 to TRBJ1-5; D ambiguous. In germline, CDR1 is SGHRS, CDR2 YFSETQ. V lost 0 bases and J lost 1, with 5 bases in between. The CDR3 totals 14 residues. CDR3 sequence (DNA): TGCGCCAGCAGCTTGGGGGCAAGCAATCAGCCCCAGCATTTT. Its protein is CASSLGASNQPQHF.

The chain couples TRBV19 to TRBJ2-3, with D hard to call. Per germline, CDR1 LNHDA and CDR2 SQIVND (reference sequence). The CDR3 covers 13 residues. The V end was cut by 4 bases, the J end by 4 bases, with 9 bases between. The DNA for the CDR3 is TGTGCCAGTAGTAGCCGAGCCCCAGATACGCAGTATTTT. Its protein product is CASSSRAPDTQYF.

The J gene is TRBJ2-7, the V gene TRBV12-5, with 10 bases lining up with TRBD2. Germline V gene sequence: CDR1 LGHNT, CDR2 FRNRAP. The trim removed 3 bases at V and 2 bases at J, leaving 1 base unmatched. This CDR3 has 14 amino acids. CDR3 residues: CASGFSGRPYEQYF. For the CDR3, the DNA is TGTGCTAGTGGTTTTAGCGGGAGGCCCTACGAGCAGTACTTC.

The chain has TRBV6-6 and TRBJ1-5, with TRBD1 identical over 7 bases. After removal of 8 bases from V and 4 bases from J, the junction contained 14 bases not matched to a gene. Per the germline V gene, CDR1 is MNHNY and CDR2 is SVGAGI (reference sequence). This CDR3 is 16 amino acids long. DNA of the CDR3: TGTGCCAGCGGGGCTTACAGGGGAGAAAGGAATCAGCCCCAGCATTTT. Encoded protein: CASGAYRGERNQPQHF.

The chain links TRBV5-8 to TRBJ2-7, with a possible D match to TRBD2 (5 bases). Germline assignment: CDR1 SGHTS and CDR2 YDEGEE. This CDR3 is 15 amino acids long. V was trimmed by 4 bases and J by 4 bases, leaving 18 bases between them. DNA for the CDR3: TGTGCCAGCAGCACGGGATCATGGGTGACTTACGAGCAGTACTTC. Translating it yields CASSTGSWVTYEQYF.

The chain has TRBV7-8 and TRBJ1-5, with D unresolved. The CDR3 runs 13 residues. Germline V gene data show CDR1 as SGHVS and CDR2 as FQNEAQ. V was trimmed by 2 bases and J by 7 bases, leaving 9 bases between them. CDR3 loop: CASSLSGGQPQHF. CDR3 sequence (DNA): TGTGCCAGCAGCTTATCGGGAGGACAGCCCCAGCATTTT.

V is TRBV14 and J is TRBJ1-1, with D possibly being TRBD1 (5 bases). This CDR3 spans 14 amino acids. The V gene lost 6 bases and the J gene lost 4 bases, with 15 bases spanning the gap. Germline CDR1 SGHDN, CDR2 FVKESK. The CDR3 here is CASRQARRGTEAFF. The CDR3 nucleotides read TGTGCCAGCAGGCAGGCGCGGAGGGGCACTGAAGCTTTCTTT.

This chain joins TRBV2 and TRBJ2-2, with 9 bases lining up with TRBD1. CDR3 length: 15 residues. Per germline, CDR1 SNHLY and CDR2 FYNNEI. Trimming removed 6 bases from V and 3 bases from J; junction bases left unmatched: 5. CDR3 bases: TGTGCCAGCAGGTGGACAGGGGTCGACACCGGGGAGCTGTTTTTT. Translating gives CASRWTGVDTGELFF. Drawing the rest from reference TRBV2 and TRBJ2-2, the complete variable domain is EPEVTQTPSHQVTQMGQEVILRCVPISNHLYFYWYRQILGQKVEFLVSFYNNEISEKSEIFDDQFSVERPDGSNFTLKIRSTKLEDSAMYFCASRWTGVDTGELFFGEGSRLTVL.

The V gene is TRBV5-4, the J gene TRBJ2-7; TRBD2 might be the D (6 bases). This CDR3 has 15 amino acids. Trimming pared 4 bases from V and 2 bases from J, leaving 16 bases between. The germline V gene has CDR1 SGHNT and CDR2 YYREEE (reference sequence). DNA for the CDR3: TGTGCCAGCAGCCGTAGGACTACAGGAACCTACGAGCAGTACTTC. It specifies CASSRRTTGTYEQYF.

This clone showed up many times. This chain uses TRBV7-9 with TRBJ2-1; possible D gene TRBD2, 6 bases. Germline assignment: CDR1 SEHNR and CDR2 FQNEAQ (reference sequence). The CDR3 contains 17 residues. V dropped 2 bases and J dropped 5 bases, with 19 bases sitting between them. CDR3 amino acids: CASSLLPGLRADNEQFF. The CDR3 DNA reads TGTGCCAGCAGCTTATTACCGGGACTGAGGGCGGACAATGAGCAGTTCTTC.

The chain joins TRBV2 to TRBJ1-1; D might be TRBD1 (5 bases). CDR1 and CDR2 (germline): SNHLY, FYNNEI. The length of the CDR3 is 16 residues. V lost 4 bases to trimming and J lost 1 base, with 16 bases between them. This CDR3 is CASSAGGRGANTEAFF. The CDR3 region has the DNA TGTGCCAGCAGTGCCGGGGGAAGAGGGGCGAACACTGAAGCTTTCTTT.

The V call is TRBV18, the J call TRBJ2-7; 7 bases fit TRBD2. The germline V gene has CDR1 KGHSH and CDR2 LQKENI. V shed 2 bases, J shed 3 bases, and the junction held 7 bases outside the gene matches. The CDR3 sequence is 15 residues long. This CDR3 is CASSPASGGIYEQYF. Written as DNA, the CDR3 is TGTGCCAGCTCACCAGCTAGCGGAGGGATCTACGAGCAGTACTTC.

This clone was counted once. The chain has TRBV23-1 and TRBJ2-7, with D maybe TRBD1 (7 bases). TRBV23-1 is sorted into the ORF group, with uncertain function. V lost 2 bases, J lost 6 bases, and 23 bases lay in between. The CDR3 has 17 residues. The DNA of the CDR3 is TGCGCCAGCAGTCAAACCGACAGGGCCACACCCGGGGGCGAGCAGTACTTC. Translated: CASSQTDRATPGGEQYF.